This T cell receptor beta chain was retrieved from a study of blood T cells in healthy people across ages (dated by TCRdb to 2015 to 2017). With regard to the full study: In model experiments, template switching captured roughly one uniquely barcoded TCR beta cDNA molecule for every two T cells. Donors were grouped into four age groups: young (average about 15 years), middle-aged (less than 40), aged (roughly 67) and long-lived (roughly 80). Donors of different ages were randomly distributed across sequencing lanes to avoid experimental bias. Using the same blood draw, the study looked at two additional independent replicas of 1 million unique cDNA reads for two donors, one aged 18 to 30 and the other aged 80 or older. Age-related changes in TCR beta repertoire diversity were measured in the study by deep sequencing normalized with unique cDNA molecular identifiers. On the study overall, not on this receptor specifically: The long-lived group showed more naive CD4+ T cells, fewer expanded clones and increased TCR diversity than the aged group, suggesting age selection. Estimates of total diversity based on one million sequenced T cells were regarded as lower bounds and as underestimates. As age increased, observed TCR beta diversity per million T cells dropped in a roughly linear way, and a significant reduction was already evident by age 40. Since profiling was done on bulk unsorted PBMCs, naive and antigen-experienced compartments could not be conclusively compared. The percentage of naive T cells measured by flow cytometry correlated strongly with observed TCR beta diversity. Because donor CMV infection status was unknown, age-related changes in expanded clonotypes were potentially confounded.

This clonotype has at least ten counts. Its antigen specificity is not known. Per-nucleotide qualities are absent, and no much larger clonotype sits a single base away. The donors were roughly 39 Caucasian individuals from Russia, aged 6 to 90 years, who were systemically healthy. Each donor gave roughly 11 milliliters of peripheral blood, drawn into EDTA-treated Vacutainer tubes. Ficoll-Paque density-gradient centrifugation was used to isolate PBMCs, with at least 6.5 million obtained per sample. Trizol reagent was used to extract total RNA from PBMCs, with at least 5.5 micrograms per sample. Naive CD45RAhigh/CD27high T cell percentages were measured by flow cytometry on a PBMC aliquot from every donor. V and J are truncated by 4 bases and 1 base respectively, leaving an intervening sequence of 9 bases. The CDR3 measures 15 amino acids from cysteine to phenylalanine. Of all the DNA, just the CDR3 is kept, 45 bases in frame from base 1. The germline V gene provides CDR1 SGHRS and CDR2 YFSETQ.

Library preparation employed 5' RACE. The instrument given in TCRdb is Illumina HiSeq 2500. A second PCR of about 6 to 11 cycles was run with a J-beta primer mix and a sample-barcoded 5' primer. A template-switch 5' adaptor carrying 12 random nucleotides introduced a unique molecular identifier onto each TCR beta cDNA molecule. Each sample yielded at least 3 million CDR3-containing paired-end reads. All of the RNA was converted into first-strand cDNA using the Mint cDNA synthesis kit, with a TRBC-specific oligonucleotide serving as the primer. All cDNA was treated with uracil-DNA glycosylase and then went through a first 18-cycle PCR with the universal primers M1SS and BC2_uni_R. In the original analysis: For normalization, 1 million high-quality reads, each with a distinct molecular identifier, were randomly selected from each sample. Instead of being binned into consensus sequences, reads with shared molecular identifiers were discarded. MiTCR, with a Q25 quality threshold and the strictest error-elimination algorithm, was used for CDR3 identification, clonotype clustering and error correction. A nonparametric unseen species model with Euler transformation was used to estimate a lower bound on total TCR beta diversity. The public reads were quality trimmed at Q25 with fastp and then assembled into clones with MiXCR by TCRdb, keeping productive beta chains. Rows with one shared CDR3 protein collapse into an entry with the most common genes and DNA. The V and J calls follow TCRdb's processing rather than the paper's. This sample gives some 1.7 million distinct CDR3 sequences in total; 28% of them show up just once. 7.7% of the sample is in the top ten clones.

The rearrangement combines TRBV5-1 with TRBJ2-6, with no reliable assignment of the D segment. Sequenced: blood. This sequence originates from a woman in her 30s in good health. CDR3 sequence: CASSPDGSGANVLTF. DNA sequence: TGCGCCAGCAGCCCTGACGGTTCTGGGGCCAACGTCCTGACTTTC.